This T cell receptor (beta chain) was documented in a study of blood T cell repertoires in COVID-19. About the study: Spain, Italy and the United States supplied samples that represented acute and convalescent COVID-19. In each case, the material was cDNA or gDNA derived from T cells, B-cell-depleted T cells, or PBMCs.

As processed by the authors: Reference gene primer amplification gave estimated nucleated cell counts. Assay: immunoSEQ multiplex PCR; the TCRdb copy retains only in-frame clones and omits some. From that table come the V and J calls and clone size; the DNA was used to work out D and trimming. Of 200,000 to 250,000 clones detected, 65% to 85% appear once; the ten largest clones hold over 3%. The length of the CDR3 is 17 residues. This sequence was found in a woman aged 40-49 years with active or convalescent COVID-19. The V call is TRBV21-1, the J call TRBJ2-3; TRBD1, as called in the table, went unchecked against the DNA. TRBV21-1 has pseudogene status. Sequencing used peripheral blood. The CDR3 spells CASSKVYPGQTCDTQYF. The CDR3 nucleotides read TGTGCCAGCAGCAAAGTATATCCCGGACAGACCTGTGATACGCAGTATTTT.